The T cell receptor beta chain described here comes from a study of T cells in Graves' hyperthyroidism and ophthalmopathy. Study-level results: Most thyroid clonotypes expanded above 0.001 were also detected in blood.

Researchers took RNA transcripts and amplified the TCR beta CDR3 regions from them. During a first-round RT-PCR of the TCR CDR3, the HTBI primer set was used. TCRdb used MiXCR to reprocess the multiplex PCR reads, holding one entry per CDR3 protein. The table shows approximately 420,000 distinct CDR3 sequences, with approximately 13% occurring only once. In patients aged 18 to 65, hyperthyroidism was newly diagnosed, with duration under 2 months. Diagnostic assessment was based on clinical symptoms, serum thyroxine and TRAb, thyroid ultrasound and orbital computed tomography. Points on this clonotype: What it binds is unknown.

The sequenced material came from blood. This receptor was identified in a woman under 30 with Graves' hyperthyroidism.

The CDR3 DNA reads as TGCGCCAGCAGCCAAGATCACTCAGCCTACGAGCAGTACTTC. The encoded protein is CASSQDHSAYEQYF. The gene calls are TRBV4-1 and TRBJ2-7; D remains ambiguous. Per germline, CDR1 MGHRA and CDR2 YSYEKL. With 0 bases removed from V and 2 bases from J, the gap between germline ends came to 8 bases. The CDR3 contains 14 residues.